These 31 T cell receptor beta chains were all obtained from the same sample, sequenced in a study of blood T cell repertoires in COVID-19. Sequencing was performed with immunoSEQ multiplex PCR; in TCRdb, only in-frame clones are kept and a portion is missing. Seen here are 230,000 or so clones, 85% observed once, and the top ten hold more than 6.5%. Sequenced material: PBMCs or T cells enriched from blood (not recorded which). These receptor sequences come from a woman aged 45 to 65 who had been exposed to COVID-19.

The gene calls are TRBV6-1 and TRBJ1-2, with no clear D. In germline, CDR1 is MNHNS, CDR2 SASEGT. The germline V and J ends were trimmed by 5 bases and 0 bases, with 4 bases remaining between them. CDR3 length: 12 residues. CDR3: CASSQTNYGYTF. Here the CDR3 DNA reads TGTGCCAGCAGTCAAACTAACTATGGCTACACCTTC.

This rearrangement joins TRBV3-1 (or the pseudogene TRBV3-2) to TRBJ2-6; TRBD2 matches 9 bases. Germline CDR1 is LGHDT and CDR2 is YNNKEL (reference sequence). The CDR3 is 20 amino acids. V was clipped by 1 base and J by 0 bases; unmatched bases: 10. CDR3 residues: CASSQVPAGGEFSGANVLTF. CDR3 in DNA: TGTGCCAGCAGCCAAGTTCCAGCGGGGGGTGAATTCTCTGGGGCCAACGTCCTGACTTTC.

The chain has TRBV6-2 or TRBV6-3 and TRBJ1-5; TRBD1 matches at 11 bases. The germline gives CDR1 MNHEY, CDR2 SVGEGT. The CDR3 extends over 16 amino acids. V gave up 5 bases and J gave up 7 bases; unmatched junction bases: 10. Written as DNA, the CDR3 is TGTGCCAGCAGTCGCGGACAGGGGGCCTCAGGACAGCCCCAGCATTTT. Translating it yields CASSRGQGASGQPQHF.

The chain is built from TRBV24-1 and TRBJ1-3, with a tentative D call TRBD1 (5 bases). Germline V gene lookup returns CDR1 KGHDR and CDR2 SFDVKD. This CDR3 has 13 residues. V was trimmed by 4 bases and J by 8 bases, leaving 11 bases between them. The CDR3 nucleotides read TGTGCCACCAGTGACTACCCACAGGACACCATATATTTT. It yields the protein CATSDYPQDTIYF.

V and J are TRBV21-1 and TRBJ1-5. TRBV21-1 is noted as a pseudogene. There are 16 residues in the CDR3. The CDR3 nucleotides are TGTGCCAGCAGCAAAGCGCCGGGGGTGCCGGATCAGCCCCAGCATTTT. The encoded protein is CASSKAPGVPDQPQHF.

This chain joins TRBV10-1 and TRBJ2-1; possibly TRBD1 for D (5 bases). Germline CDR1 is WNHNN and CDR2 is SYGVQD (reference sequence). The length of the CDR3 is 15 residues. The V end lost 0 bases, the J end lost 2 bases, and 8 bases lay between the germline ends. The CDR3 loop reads CASSESTATYNEQFF. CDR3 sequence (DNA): TGCGCCAGCAGTGAGTCGACAGCTACCTACAATGAGCAGTTCTTC.

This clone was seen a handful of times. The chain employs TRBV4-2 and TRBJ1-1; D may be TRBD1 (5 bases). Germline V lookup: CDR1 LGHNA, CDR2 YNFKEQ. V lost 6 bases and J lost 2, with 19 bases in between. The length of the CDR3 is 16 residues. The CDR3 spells CASSPGAGTQNTEAFF. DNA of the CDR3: TGTGCCAGCAGTCCTGGGGCGGGGACCCAAAACACTGAAGCTTTCTTT.

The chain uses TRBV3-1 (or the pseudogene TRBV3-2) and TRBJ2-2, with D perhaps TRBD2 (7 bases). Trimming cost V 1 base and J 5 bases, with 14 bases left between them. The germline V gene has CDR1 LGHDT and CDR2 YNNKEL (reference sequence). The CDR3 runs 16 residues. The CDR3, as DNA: TGTGCCAGCAGCCAAGTGGCGGGGGCGGGAACCGGGGAGCTGTTTTTT. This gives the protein CASSQVAGAGTGELFF.

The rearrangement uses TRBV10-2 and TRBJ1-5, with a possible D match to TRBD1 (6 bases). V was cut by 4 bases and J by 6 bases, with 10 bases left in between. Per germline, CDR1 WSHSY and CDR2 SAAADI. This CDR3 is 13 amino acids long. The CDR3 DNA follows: TGCGCCAGCAGTGGAGGGGGAAGTCAGCCCCAGCATTTT. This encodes CASSGGGSQPQHF.

CDR3 in amino acids: CASAFGGLVLDEQFF. Here the CDR3 DNA reads TGTGCCAGCGCCTTCGGGGGGCTAGTTTTAGATGAGCAGTTCTTC. The rearrangement joins TRBV27 to TRBJ2-1; D perhaps matches TRBD2 (7 bases). The CDR3 sequence is 15 residues long. V was shortened by 8 bases and J by 8 bases, with 22 bases between the two germline ends. Germline CDR1 MNHEY, CDR2 SMNVEV (reference sequence).

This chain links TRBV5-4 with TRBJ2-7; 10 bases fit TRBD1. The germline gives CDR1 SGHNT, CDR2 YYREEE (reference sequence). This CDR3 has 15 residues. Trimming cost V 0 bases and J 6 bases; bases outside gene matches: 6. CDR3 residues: CASSLADRGRSEQYF. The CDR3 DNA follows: TGTGCCAGCAGCTTGGCCGACAGGGGGCGAAGCGAGCAGTACTTC.

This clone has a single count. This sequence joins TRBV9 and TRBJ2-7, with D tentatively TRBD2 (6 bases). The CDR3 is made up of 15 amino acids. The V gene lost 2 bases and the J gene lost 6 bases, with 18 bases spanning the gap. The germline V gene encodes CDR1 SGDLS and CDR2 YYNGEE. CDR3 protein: CASSVDSSEFVEQYF. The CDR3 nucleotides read TGTGCCAGCAGCGTTGATTCTAGCGAATTCGTCGAGCAGTACTTC.

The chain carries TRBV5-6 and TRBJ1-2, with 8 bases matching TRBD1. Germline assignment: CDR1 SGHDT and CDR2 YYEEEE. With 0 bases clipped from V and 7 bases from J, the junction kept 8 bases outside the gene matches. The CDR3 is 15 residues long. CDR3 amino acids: CASSLDWTGKAGYTF. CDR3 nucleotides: TGTGCCAGCAGCTTGGATTGGACAGGGAAGGCTGGCTACACCTTC.

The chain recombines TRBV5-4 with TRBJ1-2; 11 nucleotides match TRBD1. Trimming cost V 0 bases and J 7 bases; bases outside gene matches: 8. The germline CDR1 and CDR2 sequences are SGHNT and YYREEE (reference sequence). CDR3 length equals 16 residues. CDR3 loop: CASSLVRGQGVGGYTF. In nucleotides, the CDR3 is TGTGCCAGCAGCTTGGTGCGGGGACAGGGGGTGGGTGGCTACACCTTC.

For the CDR3, the DNA is TGCGCCAGCAGCTTCGGGACAGGAGAGACCCAGTACTTC. This gives the protein CASSFGTGETQYF. The J gene is TRBJ2-5, the V gene TRBV5-1; 8 nucleotides align to TRBD1. Germline values: CDR1 SGHRS, CDR2 YFSETQ. Trimming took 2 bases from V and 4 from J; bases not matched to a gene: 1. This CDR3 is built from 13 residues.

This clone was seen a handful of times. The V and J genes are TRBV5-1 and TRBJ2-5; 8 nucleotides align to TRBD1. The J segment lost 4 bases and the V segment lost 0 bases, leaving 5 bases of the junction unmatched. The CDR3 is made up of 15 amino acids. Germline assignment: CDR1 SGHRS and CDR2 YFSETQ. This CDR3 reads CASSLAPGGAETQYF. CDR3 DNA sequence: TGCGCCAGCAGCTTGGCTCCAGGGGGCGCAGAGACCCAGTACTTC.

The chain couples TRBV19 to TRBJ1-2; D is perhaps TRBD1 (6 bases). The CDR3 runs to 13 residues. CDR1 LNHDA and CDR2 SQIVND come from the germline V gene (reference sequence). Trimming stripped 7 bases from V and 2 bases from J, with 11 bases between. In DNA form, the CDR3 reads TGTGCCAGTACCGGCGGGGGCAACTATGGCTACACCTTC. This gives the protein CASTGGGNYGYTF.

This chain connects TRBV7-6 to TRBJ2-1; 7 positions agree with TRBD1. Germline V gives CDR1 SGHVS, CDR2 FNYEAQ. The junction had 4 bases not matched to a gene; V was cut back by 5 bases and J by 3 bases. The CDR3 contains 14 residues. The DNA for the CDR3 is TGTGCCAGCAGCAGAGGGACAGACTACAATGAGCAGTTCTTC. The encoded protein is CASSRGTDYNEQFF.

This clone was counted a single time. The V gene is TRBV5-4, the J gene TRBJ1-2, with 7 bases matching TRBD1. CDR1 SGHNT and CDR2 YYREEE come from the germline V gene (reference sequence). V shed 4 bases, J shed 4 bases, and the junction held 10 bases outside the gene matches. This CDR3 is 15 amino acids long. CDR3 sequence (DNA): TGTGCCAGCAGCCTCAACAGGGGAAGGGGCTATGGCTACACCTTC. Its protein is CASSLNRGRGYGYTF. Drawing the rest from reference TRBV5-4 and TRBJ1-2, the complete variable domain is ETGVTQSPTHLIKTRGQQVTLRCSSQSGHNTVSWYQQALGQGPQFIFQYYREEENGRGNFPPRFSGLQFPNYSSELNVNALELDDSALYLCASSLNRGRGYGYTFGSGTRLTVV.

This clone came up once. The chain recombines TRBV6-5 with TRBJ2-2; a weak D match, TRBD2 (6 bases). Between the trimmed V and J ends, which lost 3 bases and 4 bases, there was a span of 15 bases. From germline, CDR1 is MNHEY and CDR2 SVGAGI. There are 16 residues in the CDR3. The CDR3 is CASSYGGGTFTGELFF. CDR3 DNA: TGTGCCAGCAGTTATGGAGGCGGGACCTTCACCGGGGAGCTGTTTTTT.

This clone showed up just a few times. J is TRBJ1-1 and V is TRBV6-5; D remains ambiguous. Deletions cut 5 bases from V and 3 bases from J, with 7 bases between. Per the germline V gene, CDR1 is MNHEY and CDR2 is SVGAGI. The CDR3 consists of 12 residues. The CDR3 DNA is TGTGCCAGCAGTATCGGGGACACTGAAGCTTTCTTT. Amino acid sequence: CASSIGDTEAFF.

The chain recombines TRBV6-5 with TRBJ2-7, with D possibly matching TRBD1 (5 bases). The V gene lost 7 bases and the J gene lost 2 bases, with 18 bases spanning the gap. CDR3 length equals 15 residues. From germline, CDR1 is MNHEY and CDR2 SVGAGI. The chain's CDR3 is CASIPFPGIAYEQYF. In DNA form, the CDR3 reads TGTGCCAGCATTCCCTTCCCAGGGATCGCCTACGAGCAGTACTTC.

The CDR3 nucleotides read TGTGCCAGCAGGGACAGTCCGGGCTATGGCTACACCTTC. Its translation: CASRDSPGYGYTF. This chain joins TRBV12-3 or TRBV12-4 and TRBJ1-2; D perhaps matches TRBD1 (6 bases). The CDR3 is 13 residues long. Trimming removed 6 bases at V and 4 bases at J, with 12 bases between.

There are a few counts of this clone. CDR3 nucleotides: TGTGCCAGCAGTGAGGAGGGATTGAACACCGGGGAGCTGTTTTTT. This sequence encodes CASSEEGLNTGELFF. The chain uses TRBV6-1 and TRBJ2-2; D is possibly TRBD2 (6 bases). The length of the CDR3 is 15 residues. The V gene's germline CDR1 is MNHNS and CDR2 SASEGT. V was clipped by 3 bases and J by 1 base, with 9 bases between them.

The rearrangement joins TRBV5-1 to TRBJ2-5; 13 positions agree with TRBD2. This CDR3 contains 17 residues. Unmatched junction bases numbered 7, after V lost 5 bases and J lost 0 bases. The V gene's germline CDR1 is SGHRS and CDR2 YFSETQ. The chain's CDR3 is CASRPGTSGAYQETQYF. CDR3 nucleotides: TGCGCCAGCAGGCCCGGGACTAGCGGGGCGTACCAAGAGACCCAGTACTTC.

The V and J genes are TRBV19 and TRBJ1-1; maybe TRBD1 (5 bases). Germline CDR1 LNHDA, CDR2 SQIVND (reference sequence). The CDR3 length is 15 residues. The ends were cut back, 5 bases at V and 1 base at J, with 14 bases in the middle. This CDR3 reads CASSPISGRNTEAFF. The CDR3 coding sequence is TGTGCCAGTAGTCCTATCTCAGGGCGGAACACTGAAGCTTTCTTT. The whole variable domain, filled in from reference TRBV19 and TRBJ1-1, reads DGGITQSPKYLFRKEGQNVTLSCEQNLNHDAMYWYRQDPGQGLRLIYYSQIVNDFQKGDIAEGYSVSREKKESFPLTVTSAQKNPTAFYLCASSPISGRNTEAFFGQGTRLTVV.

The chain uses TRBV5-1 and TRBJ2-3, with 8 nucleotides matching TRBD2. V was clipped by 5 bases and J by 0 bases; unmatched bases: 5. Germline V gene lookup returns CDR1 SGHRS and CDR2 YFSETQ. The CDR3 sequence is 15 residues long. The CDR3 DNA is TGCGCCAGCAGACTAGCGGTCTCTAGCACAGATACGCAGTATTTT. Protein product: CASRLAVSSTDTQYF.

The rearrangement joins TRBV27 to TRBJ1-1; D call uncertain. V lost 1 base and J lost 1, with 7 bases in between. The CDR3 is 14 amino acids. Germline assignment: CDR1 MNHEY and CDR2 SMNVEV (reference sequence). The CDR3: CASSLFRGNTEAFF. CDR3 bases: TGTGCCAGCAGTTTATTTCGGGGGAACACTGAAGCTTTCTTT.

The CDR3 protein is CASSQDWLRTDLYNEQFF. In DNA, the CDR3 is TGTGCCAGCAGCCAAGACTGGCTTCGGACAGATCTCTACAATGAGCAGTTCTTC. The chain couples TRBV14 to TRBJ2-1; D perhaps matches TRBD1 (6 bases). This CDR3 region has 18 residues. The V gene lost 0 bases and the J gene lost 3 bases, with 18 bases spanning the gap. The germline CDR1 and CDR2 sequences are SGHDN and FVKESK.

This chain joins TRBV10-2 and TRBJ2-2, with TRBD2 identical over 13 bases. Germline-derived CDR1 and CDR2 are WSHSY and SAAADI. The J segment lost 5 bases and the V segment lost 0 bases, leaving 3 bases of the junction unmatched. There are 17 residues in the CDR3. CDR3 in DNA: TGCGCCAGCAGTGAGTCGGTGGGACTAGCGGGGACCGGGGAGCTGTTTTTT. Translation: CASSESVGLAGTGELFF.

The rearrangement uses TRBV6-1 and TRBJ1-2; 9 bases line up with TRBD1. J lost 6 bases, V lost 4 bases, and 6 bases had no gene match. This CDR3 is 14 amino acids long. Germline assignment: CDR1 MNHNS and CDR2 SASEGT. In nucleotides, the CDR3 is TGTGCCAGCAGTGTCGGGACAGGGAGTCATGGCTACACCTTC. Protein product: CASSVGTGSHGYTF.